A single sample is the source of the 13 T cell receptor beta chains below, sequenced in a study of CXCR3-negative and CXCR3-positive naive CD8 T cells. Study-wide results and limits: TRB CDR3 hydrophobicity was greater in CXCR3-positive naive cells than in CXCR3-negative naive cells.

The method, 5' RACE with UMI labels, was used to prepare the TRB cDNA libraries. TCRdb re-called the 5' RACE reads; one entry per CDR3 protein, DNA not given. Its clone listing holds some 140,000 distinct CDR3 sequences. What these receptors recognize is not known. The material sequenced was naive CXCR3+ CD8+ T cells from blood. Subset given: CD45RO-CCR7+CD27+CD95- naive CD8+ T cells expressing CXCR3 (TNR3+). These receptors came from a human donor in good health. Some clones in this sample may be carry-over from other donors' samples.

V is TRBV7-9 and J is TRBJ2-7; without DNA, the TCRdb call of TRBD1 cannot be checked. The germline V gene encodes CDR1 SEHNR and CDR2 FQNEAQ (reference sequence). The CDR3 runs to 15 residues. The CDR3 sequence is CASTPTGCGRYEQYF.

The V gene is TRBV7-8, the J gene TRBJ2-6; TCRdb's assignment of TRBD1 cannot be checked, as there is no DNA. In germline, CDR1 is SGHVS, CDR2 FQNEAQ. The CDR3 is 17 residues long. CDR3 amino acids: CASRDRGWSSGANVLTF.

The chain carries TRBV4-3 and TRBJ2-1. The CDR3 consists of 15 residues. Germline-derived CDR1 and CDR2 are LGHNA and YSLEER. The CDR3 loop is CASSQEGSSYNEQFF.

The rearrangement joins TRBV7-9 to TRBJ1-1. The CDR3 contains 13 residues. Germline-derived CDR1 and CDR2 are SEHNR and FQNEAQ (reference sequence). The CDR3 region is CASSPPGTPEAFF.

The chain has TRBV19 and TRBJ2-7; TCRdb returns TRBD2, unconfirmable since there is no DNA. The CDR3 length is 15 residues. CDR1 and CDR2 (germline): LNHDA, SQIVND (reference sequence). This chain's CDR3 is CASSIVAGGSYEQYF.

The V call is TRBV21-1, the J call TRBJ2-7; the TCRdb D gene call, TRBD2, has no DNA to confirm it. TRBV21-1 is a listed pseudogene. CDR3 size: 19 residues. CDR3 residues: CASSQPGLAGAVYPYEQYF.

The chain combines TRBV28 with TRBJ2-1; the D gene TCRdb calls, TRBD1, cannot be checked with no DNA. The CDR3 runs to 14 residues. Germline-derived CDR1 and CDR2 are MDHEN and SYDVKM. The CDR3: CASSFGGTYNEQFF.

The rearrangement links TRBV24-1 to TRBJ1-5. The CDR3 has 16 residues. The germline V gene encodes CDR1 KGHDR and CDR2 SFDVKD. CDR3 amino acids: CATSEGGVRGNQPQHF.

The gene calls are TRBV7-9 and TRBJ1-1. CDR1 is SEHNR, CDR2 FQNEAQ, per germline (reference sequence). This CDR3 contains 13 residues. The chain's CDR3 is CASSFGGAPEAFF.

The chain has TRBV29-1 and TRBJ2-7. Germline V gene sequence: CDR1 SQVTM, CDR2 ANQGSEA. The CDR3 is 11 amino acids. CDR3 in amino acids: CSVGENYGQYF.

The genes are TRBV7-6 and TRBJ2-7; TCRdb gives TRBD1 as the D gene, but with no DNA this cannot be confirmed. Germline loops: CDR1 SGHVS, CDR2 FNYEAQ. The CDR3 is 14 amino acids. CDR3 amino acids: CASSFGQDYYEQYF. Together with reference TRBV7-6 and TRBJ2-7, the CDR3 gives the full variable domain: GAGVSQSPRYKVTKRGQDVALRCDPISGHVSLYWYRQALGQGPEFLTYFNYEAQQDKSGLPNDRFSAERPEGSISTLTIQRTEQRDSAMYRCASSFGQDYYEQYFGPGTRLTVT.

The chain couples TRBV9 to TRBJ2-3; the TCRdb D gene call, TRBD1, has no DNA to confirm it. Per the germline V gene, CDR1 is SGDLS and CDR2 is YYNGEE. This CDR3 region has 16 residues. The chain's CDR3 is CASSVVPGTGTDTQYF.

V usage is TRBV20-1 and J usage is TRBJ1-1; TCRdb returns TRBD1, unconfirmable since there is no DNA. CDR1 and CDR2 (germline): DFQATT, SNEGSKA (reference sequence). This CDR3 contains 12 residues. The CDR3 spells CSAATGVTEAFF.